Listed here is a single TCR beta chain. The target antigen is unknown. The record originates from a study of monozygotic twins with inflammatory bowel disease. UMIs were attached via template switching, each with a 6-nucleotide sample barcode. TCRdb reprocessed the 5' RACE reads and reports one entry per CDR3 protein, with no DNA. The table for this sample gives approximately 150,000 distinct CDR3 sequences. Findings of the study overall: The results supported no single strong signal or clonotype associated with IBD. Among twins, concordant and discordant pairs did not differ in repertoire similarity, possibly from limited power. Against healthy co-twins, IBD patients had lower TCRbeta diversity (measured by inverse Simpson).

Sequencing input: blood. This clonotype was obtained from a human donor with ulcerative colitis or Crohn's disease, or a healthy co-twin of an affected twin (not recorded which).

The CDR3 region is CATSDLNSGQPQHF. This chain uses TRBV24-1 with TRBJ1-5; TCRdb's D gene call, TRBD1, goes unchecked for lack of DNA. Germline V gives CDR1 KGHDR, CDR2 SFDVKD. CDR3 length: 14 residues.